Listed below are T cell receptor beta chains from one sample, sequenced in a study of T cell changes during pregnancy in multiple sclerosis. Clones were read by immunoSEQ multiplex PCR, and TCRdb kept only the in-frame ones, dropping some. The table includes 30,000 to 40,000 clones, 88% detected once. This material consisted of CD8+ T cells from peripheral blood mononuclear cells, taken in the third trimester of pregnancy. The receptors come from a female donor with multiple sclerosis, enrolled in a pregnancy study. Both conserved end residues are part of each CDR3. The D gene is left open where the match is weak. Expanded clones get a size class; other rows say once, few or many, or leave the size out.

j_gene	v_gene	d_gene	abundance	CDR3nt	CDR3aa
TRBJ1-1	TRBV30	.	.	TGTGCCTGGAGTTGGGGACAAAGCACTGAAGCTTTCTTT	CAWSWGQSTEAFF
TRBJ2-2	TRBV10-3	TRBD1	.	TGTGCCATCGGGCAGGGGGCCGGGGAGCTGTTTTTT	CAIGQGAGELFF
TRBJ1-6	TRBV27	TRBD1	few	TGTGCCAGCAGTCGGGACAGGGCCAGGCTCCACTTT	CASSRDRARLHF
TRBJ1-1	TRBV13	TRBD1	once	TGTGCCAGCAGGGATATAGGACAGGGGAACACTGAAGCTTTCTTT	CASRDIGQGNTEAFF
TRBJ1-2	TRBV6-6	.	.	TGTGCCAGCCCCCCCAAACAGGGTATCTATGGCTACACCTTC	CASPPKQGIYGYTF
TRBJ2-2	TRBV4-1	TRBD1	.	TGCGCCAGCAGCTACCGGGACAGTAACACCGGGGAGCTGTTTTTT	CASSYRDSNTGELFF
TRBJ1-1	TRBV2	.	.	TGTGCCAGCAGTGAATATGGGGGGGGCACTGAAGCTTTCTTT	CASSEYGGGTEAFF
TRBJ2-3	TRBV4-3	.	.	TGCGCCAGCAGCCAAGAGAGGTTTCGCACAGATACGCAGTATTTT	CASSQERFRTDTQYF
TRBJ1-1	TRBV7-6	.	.	TGTGCCAGCAGCTTATCGAGAGGGAACACTGAAGCTTTCTTT	CASSLSRGNTEAFF
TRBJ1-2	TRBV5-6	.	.	TGTGCCAGCAGCTCAACAGGATTACTATGGTCCTATGGCTACACCTTC	CASSSTGLLWSYGYTF
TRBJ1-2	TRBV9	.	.	TGTGCCAGCAGCGTAGATGAGGGCTTACTGTATGGCTACACCTTC	CASSVDEGLLYGYTF
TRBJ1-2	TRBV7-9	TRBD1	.	TGTGCCAGCAGCGAGTTCCGGACAGGGTACGGCTACACCTTC	CASSEFRTGYGYTF
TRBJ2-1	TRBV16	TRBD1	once	TGTGCCAGCAGCCAATCATACAGGGGCGGGAATGAGCAGTTCTTC	CASSQSYRGGNEQFF
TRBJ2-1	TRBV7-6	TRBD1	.	TGTGCCAGCAGCTCAGGACAGGGGATAACGGGGAATGAGCAGTTCTTC	CASSSGQGITGNEQFF